This TCR beta chain was profiled in a study of T cells in Graves' hyperthyroidism and ophthalmopathy. Study-level points and caveats: Most clonotypes that expanded in the thyroid above 0.001 also showed up in blood. Stable hyperthyroidism and ophthalmopathy were separated using 13 V-J signatures.

A remark on this clonotype: Its cognate antigen is unknown.

Template material for amplifying TCR beta CDR3 regions consisted of RNA transcripts. The TCR CDR3 was amplified in a first-round RT-PCR using the HTBI primer set. Via MiXCR, TCRdb re-called the multiplex PCR reads, giving one row per CDR3 protein. The data contain about 700,000 distinct CDR3 sequences, 14% of them singletons. Diagnosing involved the use of clinical symptoms, serum thyroxine and TRAb, thyroid ultrasound and orbital computed tomography. The CDR3 extends over 16 amino acids. J was trimmed by 4 bases and V by 7 bases; bases with no gene match: 14. The germline V gene encodes CDR1 MNHEY and CDR2 SMNVEV (reference sequence).

The TCR was taken from a woman in her late teens or twenties with Graves' hyperthyroidism. Sequenced input: blood. The chain has TRBV27 and TRBJ2-7, with 9 bases that match TRBD2. The CDR3 region has the DNA TGTGCCAGCACTCGACGGGTTAGCGGGAGAGGATACGAGCAGTACTTC. Its protein product is CASTRRVSGRGYEQYF.